This T cell receptor beta chain was obtained from a study of T cells in Graves' hyperthyroidism and ophthalmopathy. Turning to the study itself: Peripheral blood was obtained at initial diagnosis, preceding any treatment.

Ophthalmopathy patients showed a Clinical Activity Score of at least 3, NOSPECS grade of at least 4 and duration under 3 months. The PBMCs had their origin in 8.5 to 10 ml of fresh peripheral blood. What was amplified from RNA transcripts were TCR beta CDR3 regions. First-round RT-PCR targeting the TCR CDR3 was performed with the HTBI primer set. TCRdb re-analysed the multiplex PCR reads in MiXCR, keeping a single row per CDR3 protein. The data contain about 520,000 distinct CDR3 sequences, around 22% of them seen just once; the ten biggest clones take up 10% to 12%. Study outcomes and limitations: The blood repertoire included most of the expanded thyroid clonotypes above 0.001.

In its sample, this clonotype was seen a few times. Its antigen is not known. Specimen: blood. The receptor's source is a woman aged 25 to 39 with Graves' ophthalmopathy.

CDR3 nucleotide sequence: TGTGCCAGCAGGGCGCGGGAGGAAGAGACCCAGTACTTC. Translation: CASRAREEETQYF. The chain joins TRBV27 to TRBJ2-5, with 8 bases that match TRBD2. The germline V gene has CDR1 MNHEY and CDR2 SMNVEV (reference sequence). The CDR3 covers 13 residues. J gave up 3 bases and V 6 bases, and 3 bases lay outside the gene matches.